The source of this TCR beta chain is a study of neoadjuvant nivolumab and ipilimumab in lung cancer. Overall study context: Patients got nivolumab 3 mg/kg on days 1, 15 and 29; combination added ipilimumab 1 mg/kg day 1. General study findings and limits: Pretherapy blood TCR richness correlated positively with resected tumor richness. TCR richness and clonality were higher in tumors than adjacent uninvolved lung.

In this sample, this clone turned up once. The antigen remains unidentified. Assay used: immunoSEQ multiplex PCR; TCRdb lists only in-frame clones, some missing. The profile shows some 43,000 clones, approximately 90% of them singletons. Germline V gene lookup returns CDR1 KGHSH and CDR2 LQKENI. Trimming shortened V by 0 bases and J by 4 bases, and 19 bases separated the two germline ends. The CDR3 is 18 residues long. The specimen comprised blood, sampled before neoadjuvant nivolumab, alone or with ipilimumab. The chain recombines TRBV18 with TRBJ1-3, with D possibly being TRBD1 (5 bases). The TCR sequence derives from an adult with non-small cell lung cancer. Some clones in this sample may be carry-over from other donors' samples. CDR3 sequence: CASSPPNRARDHGNTIYF. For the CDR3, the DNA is TGTGCCAGCTCACCACCGAACCGGGCCAGGGACCACGGAAACACCATATATTTT.